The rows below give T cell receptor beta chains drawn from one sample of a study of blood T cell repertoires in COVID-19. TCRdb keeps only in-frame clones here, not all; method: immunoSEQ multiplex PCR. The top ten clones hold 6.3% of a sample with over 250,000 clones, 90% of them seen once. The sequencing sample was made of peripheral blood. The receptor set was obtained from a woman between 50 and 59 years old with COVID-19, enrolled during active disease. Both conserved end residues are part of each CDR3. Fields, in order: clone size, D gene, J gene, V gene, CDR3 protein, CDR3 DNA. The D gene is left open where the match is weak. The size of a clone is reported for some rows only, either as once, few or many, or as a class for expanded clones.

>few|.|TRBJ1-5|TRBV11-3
CASSLVSSAGALYQPQHF
TGTGCCAGCAGCTTAGTCAGCTCGGCAGGGGCGCTCTATCAGCCCCAGCATTTT
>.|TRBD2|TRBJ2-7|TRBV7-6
CASSPSGGTYEQYF
TGTGCCAGCAGTCCTAGCGGGGGCACCTACGAGCAGTACTTC
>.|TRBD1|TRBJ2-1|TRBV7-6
CASSLAGQGSYNEQFF
TGTGCCAGCAGCTTAGCGGGACAGGGGTCCTACAATGAGCAGTTCTTC
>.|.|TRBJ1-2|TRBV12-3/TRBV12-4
CASTVLGGGYTF
TGTGCCAGCACCGTACTGGGGGGAGGCTACACCTTC
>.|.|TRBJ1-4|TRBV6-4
CASSRADPRPPGVGKLFF
TGTGCCAGCAGTCGGGCCGACCCCCGGCCTCCCGGGGTTGGAAAACTGTTTTTT
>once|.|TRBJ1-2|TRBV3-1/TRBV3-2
CASSPRQDYGYTF
TGTGCCAGCAGCCCCCGACAGGACTATGGCTACACCTTC
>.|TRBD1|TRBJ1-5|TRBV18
CASSPGQGGNQPQHF
TGTGCCAGCTCACCCGGACAGGGGGGCAATCAGCCCCAGCATTTT
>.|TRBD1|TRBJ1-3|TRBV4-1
CASSQGDSGNTIYF
TGCGCCAGCAGCCAAGGGGACAGCGGAAACACCATATATTTT
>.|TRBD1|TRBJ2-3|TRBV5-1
CASSTGQSTDTQYF
TGCGCCAGCAGCACGGGACAGAGCACAGATACGCAGTATTTT
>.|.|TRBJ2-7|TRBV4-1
CASSQAYEQYF
TGCGCCAGCAGCCAAGCTTACGAGCAGTACTTC
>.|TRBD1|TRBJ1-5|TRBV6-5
CATQQGQGRNQPQHF
TGTGCCACCCAACAGGGACAGGGAAGAAATCAGCCCCAGCATTTT
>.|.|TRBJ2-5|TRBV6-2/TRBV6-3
CASSSRRLQDYQETQYF
TGTGCCAGCAGTTCCCGGAGGCTCCAGGATTACCAAGAGACCCAGTACTTC
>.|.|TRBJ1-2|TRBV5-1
CASSLGPRGYTF
TGCGCCAGCAGTTTGGGGCCCAGAGGCTACACCTTC
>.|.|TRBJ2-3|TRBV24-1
CATSDPIGLTDTQYF
TGTGCCACCAGTGATCCCATTGGCCTCACAGATACGCAGTATTTT
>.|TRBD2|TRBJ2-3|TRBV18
CASSSWSSGDTDTQYF
TGTGCCAGCTCTTCCTGGAGTAGCGGGGACACAGATACGCAGTATTTT
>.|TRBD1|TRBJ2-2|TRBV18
CASSPPGQGVSAGELFF
TGTGCCAGCTCACCCCCGGGACAGGGGGTATCAGCCGGGGAGCTGTTTTTT
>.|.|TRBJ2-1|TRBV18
CASSYADLSYNEQFF
TGTGCCAGCTCATACGCCGACTTGTCCTACAATGAGCAGTTCTTC
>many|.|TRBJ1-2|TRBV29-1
CSVVPQGSHGYTF
TGCAGCGTTGTTCCTCAGGGATCGCATGGCTACACCTTC
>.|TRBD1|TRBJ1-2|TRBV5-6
CASRRGQGYGYTF
TGTGCCAGCAGGCGGGGACAGGGCTATGGCTACACCTTC
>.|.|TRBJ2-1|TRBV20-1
CSASFRDFSNEQFF
TGCAGTGCTAGTTTCCGGGATTTCTCCAATGAGCAGTTCTTC
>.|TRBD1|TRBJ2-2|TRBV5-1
CASRSFSGTGANTGELFF
TGCGCCAGCAGGTCCTTCTCCGGGACAGGGGCGAACACCGGGGAGCTGTTTTTT
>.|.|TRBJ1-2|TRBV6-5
CASRETGNYGYTF
TGTGCCAGCAGGGAGACGGGAAACTATGGCTACACCTTC
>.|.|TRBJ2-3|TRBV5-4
CASSQTRSGTDTQYF
TGTGCCAGCAGCCAGACTAGATCTGGCACAGATACGCAGTATTTT
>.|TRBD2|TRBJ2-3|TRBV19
CASSVIAGGAADTQYF
TGTGCCAGTAGTGTTATAGCGGGAGGAGCGGCAGATACGCAGTATTTT
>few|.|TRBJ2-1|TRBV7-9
CASSRLTYNEQFF
TGTGCCAGCAGCCGACTTACCTACAATGAGCAGTTCTTC
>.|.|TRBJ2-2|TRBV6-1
CASLEQGTGTGELFF
TGTGCCAGCTTGGAGCAGGGTACGGGTACCGGGGAGCTGTTTTTT
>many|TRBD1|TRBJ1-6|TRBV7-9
CASSQGQGFYNSPLHF
TGTGCCAGCAGCCAAGGACAGGGTTTCTATAATTCACCCCTCCACTTT
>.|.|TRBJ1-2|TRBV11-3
CASSLDLGGRYYGYTF
TGTGCCAGCAGCTTAGATTTGGGGGGGCGCTACTATGGCTACACCTTC
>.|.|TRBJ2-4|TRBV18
CASSPPVGNGIQYF
TGTGCCAGCTCACCACCGGTCGGGAATGGCATTCAGTACTTC
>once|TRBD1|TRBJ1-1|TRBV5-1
CASSLRTGADEAFF
TGCGCCAGCAGCCTCCGGACAGGGGCGGATGAAGCTTTCTTT
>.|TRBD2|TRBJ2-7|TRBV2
CASSLGLAGGNEQYF
TGTGCCAGCAGTCTCGGACTAGCGGGAGGGAACGAGCAGTACTTC
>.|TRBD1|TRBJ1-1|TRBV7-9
CASSYRGSEAFF
TGTGCCAGCAGCTACAGGGGTTCTGAAGCTTTCTTT
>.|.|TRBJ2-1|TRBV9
CASSVERGLQGEQFF
TGTGCCAGCAGCGTAGAGCGAGGCCTCCAAGGAGAGCAGTTCTTC
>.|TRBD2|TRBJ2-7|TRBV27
CASSFSGRTHEQYF
TGTGCCAGCAGTTTTAGCGGGAGGACCCACGAGCAGTACTTC
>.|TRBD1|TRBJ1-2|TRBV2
CASSGTVPSNYGYTF
TGTGCCAGCAGCGGGACAGTACCCTCTAACTATGGCTACACCTTC
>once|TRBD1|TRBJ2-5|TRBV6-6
CASSLQEGAETGYF
TGTGCCAGCAGTCTCCAAGAGGGGGCAGAGACGGGGTACTTC
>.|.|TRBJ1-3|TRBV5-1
CASSLGPGSSGNTIYF
TGCGCCAGCAGCTTGGGTCCGGGAAGCTCTGGAAACACCATATATTTT